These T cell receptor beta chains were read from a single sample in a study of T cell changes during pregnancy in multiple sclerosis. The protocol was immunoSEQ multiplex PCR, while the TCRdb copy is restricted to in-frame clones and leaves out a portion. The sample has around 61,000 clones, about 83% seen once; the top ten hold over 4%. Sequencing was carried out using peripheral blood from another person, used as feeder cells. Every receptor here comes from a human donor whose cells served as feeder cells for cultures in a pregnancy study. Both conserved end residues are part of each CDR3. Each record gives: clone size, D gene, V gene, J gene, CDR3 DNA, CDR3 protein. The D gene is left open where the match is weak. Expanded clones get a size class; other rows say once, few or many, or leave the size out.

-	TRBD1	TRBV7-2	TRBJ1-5	TGTGCCAGCAGCTTCGGGACAGGGATGACTCAGCCCCAGCATTTT	CASSFGTGMTQPQHF
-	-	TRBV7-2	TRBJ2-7	TGTGCCAGCAGCGAGGGGGCCTACGAGCAGTACTTC	CASSEGAYEQYF
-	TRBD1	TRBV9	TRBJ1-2	TGTGCCAGCAGCGACGGGACAGGGGGCAGGTCAACCTTC	CASSDGTGGRSTF
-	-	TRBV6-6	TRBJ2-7	TGTGCCAGCAGTTACCTTGAAAATTACGAGCAGTACTTC	CASSYLENYEQYF
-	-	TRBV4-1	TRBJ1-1	TGCGCCAGCAGCCAACCATGGAGGGGTAACACTGAAGCTTTCTTT	CASSQPWRGNTEAFF
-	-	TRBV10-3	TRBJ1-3	TGTGCCATCAGTGATGGGAAAAACTCTGGAAACACCATATATTTT	CAISDGKNSGNTIYF
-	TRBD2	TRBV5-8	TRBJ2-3	TGTGCCAGCAGCTTAGGGACTAGTGTGACAGATACGCAGTATTTT	CASSLGTSVTDTQYF
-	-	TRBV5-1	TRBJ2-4	TGCGCCAGCAGCTCGGAACAGGGAACCAAAAACATTCAGTACTTC	CASSSEQGTKNIQYF
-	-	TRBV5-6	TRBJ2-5	TGTGCCAGCAGCTTGGTAGGGCTTCAAGAGACCCAGTACTTC	CASSLVGLQETQYF
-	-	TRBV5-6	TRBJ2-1	TGTGCCAGCAGCTTGTCGGCAGGGGCGGATGAGCAGTTCTTC	CASSLSAGADEQFF
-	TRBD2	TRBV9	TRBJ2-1	TGTGCCAGCAGCGCCAGACTAGCGGGAGGATACAATGAGCAGTTCTTC	CASSARLAGGYNEQFF
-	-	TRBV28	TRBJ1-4	TGTGCCAGCAGTTATAATGAAAAACTGTTTTTT	CASSYNEKLFF
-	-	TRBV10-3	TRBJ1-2	TGTGCCATCAGCCAGACAGATGGCTACACCTTC	CAISQTDGYTF
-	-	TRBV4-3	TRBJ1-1	TGCGCCGGCGTGGCGGCAGGGGAGTTTGCAGCTTTCTTT	CAGVAAGEFAAFF
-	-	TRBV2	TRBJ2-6	TGTGCCGGAGACAGCTCTGGGGCCAACGTCCTGACTTTC	CAGDSSGANVLTF
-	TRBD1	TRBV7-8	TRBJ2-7	TGTGCCAGCAGCTTCCACCGGGACAGGGCCCCCTACGAGCAGTACTTC	CASSFHRDRAPYEQYF
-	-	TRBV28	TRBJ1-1	TGTGCCAGCAGTTTACGGAACACTGAAGCTTTCTTT	CASSLRNTEAFF
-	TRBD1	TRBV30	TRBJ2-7	TGTGCCTGGGGACAGGGGGCCGAGCAGTACTTC	CAWGQGAEQYF
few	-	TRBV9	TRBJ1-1	TGTGCCAGCAGCCCACAGAGGGCAAGCACTGAAGCTTTCTTT	CASSPQRASTEAFF
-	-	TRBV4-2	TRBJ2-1	TGTGCCAGCAGCCAATCGTCGGACAATGAGCAGTTCTTC	CASSQSSDNEQFF
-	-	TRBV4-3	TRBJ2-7	TGCGCCAGCAGCCAAGGTTCGGGGAGCTCCTACGAGCAGTACTTC	CASSQGSGSSYEQYF
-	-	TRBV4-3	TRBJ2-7	TGCGCCAGCAGCCAGGGGGGCGGAGGTCGCTACGAGCAGTACTTC	CASSQGGGGRYEQYF
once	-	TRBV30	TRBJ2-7	TGTGCCTGGAGCGGATCCCGGACTCGACCTTCCTACGAGCAGTACTTC	CAWSGSRTRPSYEQYF
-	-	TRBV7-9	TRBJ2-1	TGTGCCAGCAGCTTAGCCAACTACAATGAGCAGTTCTTC	CASSLANYNEQFF
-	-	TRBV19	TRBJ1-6	TGTGCCAGTAGGGGGGGTAACAATTCACCCCTCCACTTT	CASRGGNNSPLHF
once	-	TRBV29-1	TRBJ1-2	TGCAGCGTTGTCCGGATAAACTATGGCTACACCTTC	CSVVRINYGYTF
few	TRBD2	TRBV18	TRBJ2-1	TGTGCCAGCTCTCTAGCGGGGGGTAATGAGCAGTTCTTC	CASSLAGGNEQFF
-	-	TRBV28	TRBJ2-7	TGTGCCAGCAGTCCCCCTGGGGGCGCCTACGAGCAGTACTTC	CASSPPGGAYEQYF
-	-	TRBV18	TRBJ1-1	TGTGCCAGCTCACCTAGGGCGGACAGCGTTAACACTGAAGCTTTCTTT	CASSPRADSVNTEAFF
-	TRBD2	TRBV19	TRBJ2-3	TGTGCCAGTAGTACCCGGGGACTAGCGGGGGACACAGATACGCAGTATTTT	CASSTRGLAGDTDTQYF
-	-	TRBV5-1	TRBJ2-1	TGCGCCAGCAGCTTGGCCGACAGCTACAATGAGCAGTTCTTC	CASSLADSYNEQFF
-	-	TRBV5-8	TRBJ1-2	TGTGCCAGCAGCCTGCAGTTTGTTGGCTACACCTTC	CASSLQFVGYTF
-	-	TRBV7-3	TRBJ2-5	TGTGCCAGCAGCTTAACAGGGGAAGAGACCCAGTACTTC	CASSLTGEETQYF
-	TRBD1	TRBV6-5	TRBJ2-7	TGTGCCAGCAGCTTTGGGACAGGGGGCTACGAGCAGTACTTC	CASSFGTGGYEQYF
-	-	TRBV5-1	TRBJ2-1	TGCGCCAGCAGCTTGAGAGGGGAGTCCTACAATGAGCAGTTCTTC	CASSLRGESYNEQFF
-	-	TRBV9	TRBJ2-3	TGTGCCAGCAGCGTGATATACACAGATACGCAGTATTTT	CASSVIYTDTQYF
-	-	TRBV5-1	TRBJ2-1	TGCGCCAGCAGCTTTACCGGACGACCCTACAATGAGCAGTTCTTC	CASSFTGRPYNEQFF
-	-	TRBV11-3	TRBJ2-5	TGTGCCAGCAGCGCGTCTGGTATGGGTAAAGAGACCCAGTACTTC	CASSASGMGKETQYF
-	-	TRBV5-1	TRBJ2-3	TGCGCCAGCAGGCGGCTACCCAGCACAGATACGCAGTATTTT	CASRRLPSTDTQYF
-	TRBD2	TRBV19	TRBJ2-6	TGTGCCAGTAGTATTTCGGCTAGCGGGAGGTTCGGGGCCAACGTCCTGACTTTC	CASSISASGRFGANVLTF
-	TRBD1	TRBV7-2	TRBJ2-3	TGTGCCAGCAGCTTACGAGGACAGGGAGTAGATACGCAGTATTTT	CASSLRGQGVDTQYF
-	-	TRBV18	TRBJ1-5	TGTGCCAGCTCACCATTAGGTCATCAGCCCCAGCATTTT	CASSPLGHQPQHF
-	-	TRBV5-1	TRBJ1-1	TGCGCCAGCAGCTTGGAAAATGCAGGGGACACTGAAGCTTTCTTT	CASSLENAGDTEAFF
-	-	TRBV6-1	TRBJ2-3	TGTGCCAGCAGTGGGAGCACAGATACGCAGTATTTT	CASSGSTDTQYF
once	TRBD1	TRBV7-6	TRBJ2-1	TGTGCCAGCAGCTTAGGCGGGACAGGGGGCAGATTGAATGAGCAGTTCTTC	CASSLGGTGGRLNEQFF
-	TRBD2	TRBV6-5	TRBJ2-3	TGTGCCAGCACCCAACTAGCGGGGGGGCGGGATACGCAGTATTTT	CASTQLAGGRDTQYF